The T cell receptor (beta chain) under discussion was sequenced for a study of T cell changes during pregnancy in multiple sclerosis (dated by TCRdb to between 2018 and 2021). The study in broad terms: The study examined how the T cell repertoire changed over the course of pregnancy in women with multiple sclerosis.

To prepare the library, the immunoSEQ multiplex PCR assay was applied. TCRdb provides this immuneACCESS table in a form limited to in-frame rearrangements. Some clones are lacking; in checked studies, under half of them reflect an unresolved V gene, and why the rest are absent is not known. The sample table records tens of thousands of clones; more than 90% of these occur just once. Of the sample, 12% is held by the ten largest clones. Concerning this clone itself: Its binding antigen is unknown. Within one base of it there is no much larger clone, and no base qualities were kept.

The sequencing used CD8+ T cells from peripheral blood mononuclear cells, collected after pregnancy. This sequence was found in a female donor with multiple sclerosis, enrolled in a pregnancy study.

The sequenced DNA: TGTGCCAGCAGTTTAGGGGGGGGAGGGAATGAGCAGTTCTTC. Protein translation: CASSLGGGGNEQFF. Recombination linked TRBV27 to TRBJ2-1; 7 bases in the junction line up with TRBD2. Relative to germline, V is missing 2 bases and J is missing 7 bases, with 5 bases of the junction outside any gene match. Taken from the germline V gene (reference sequence), the CDR1 and CDR2 loops are MNHEY and SMNVEV. From its cysteine to its phenylalanine, the CDR3 spans 14 amino acids. Only the CDR3 part of the read is kept: 42 bases, read in frame from the first base.